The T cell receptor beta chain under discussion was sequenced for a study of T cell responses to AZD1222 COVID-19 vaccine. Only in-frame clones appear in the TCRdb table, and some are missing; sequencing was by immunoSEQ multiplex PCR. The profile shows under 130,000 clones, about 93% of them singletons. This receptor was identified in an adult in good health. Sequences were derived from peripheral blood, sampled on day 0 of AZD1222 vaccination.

This CDR3 reads CASSIDLMQVTYNEQFF. In DNA form, the CDR3 reads TGTGCCAGTAGTATAGATTTAATGCAGGTCACCTACAATGAGCAGTTCTTC. This chain uses TRBV19 with TRBJ2-1; D gene ambiguous. Germline V gives CDR1 LNHDA, CDR2 SQIVND (reference sequence). CDR3 length: 17 residues. Between the trimmed V and J ends, which lost 0 bases and 2 bases, there was a span of 14 bases. Drawing the rest from reference TRBV19 and TRBJ2-1, the complete variable domain is DGGITQSPKYLFRKEGQNVTLSCEQNLNHDAMYWYRQDPGQGLRLIYYSQIVNDFQKGDIAEGYSVSREKKESFPLTVTSAQKNPTAFYLCASSIDLMQVTYNEQFFGPGTRLTVL.